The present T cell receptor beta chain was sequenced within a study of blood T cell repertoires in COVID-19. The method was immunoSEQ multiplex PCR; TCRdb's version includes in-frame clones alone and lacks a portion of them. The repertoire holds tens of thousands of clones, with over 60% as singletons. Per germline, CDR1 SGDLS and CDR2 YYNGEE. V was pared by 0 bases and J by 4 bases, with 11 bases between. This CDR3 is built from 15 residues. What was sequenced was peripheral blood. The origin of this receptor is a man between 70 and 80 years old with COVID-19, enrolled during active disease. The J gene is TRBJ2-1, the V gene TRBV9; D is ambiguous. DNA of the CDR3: TGTGCCAGCAGCGTAGATTCGACTGTTTACAATGAGCAGTTCTTC. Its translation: CASSVDSTVYNEQFF.